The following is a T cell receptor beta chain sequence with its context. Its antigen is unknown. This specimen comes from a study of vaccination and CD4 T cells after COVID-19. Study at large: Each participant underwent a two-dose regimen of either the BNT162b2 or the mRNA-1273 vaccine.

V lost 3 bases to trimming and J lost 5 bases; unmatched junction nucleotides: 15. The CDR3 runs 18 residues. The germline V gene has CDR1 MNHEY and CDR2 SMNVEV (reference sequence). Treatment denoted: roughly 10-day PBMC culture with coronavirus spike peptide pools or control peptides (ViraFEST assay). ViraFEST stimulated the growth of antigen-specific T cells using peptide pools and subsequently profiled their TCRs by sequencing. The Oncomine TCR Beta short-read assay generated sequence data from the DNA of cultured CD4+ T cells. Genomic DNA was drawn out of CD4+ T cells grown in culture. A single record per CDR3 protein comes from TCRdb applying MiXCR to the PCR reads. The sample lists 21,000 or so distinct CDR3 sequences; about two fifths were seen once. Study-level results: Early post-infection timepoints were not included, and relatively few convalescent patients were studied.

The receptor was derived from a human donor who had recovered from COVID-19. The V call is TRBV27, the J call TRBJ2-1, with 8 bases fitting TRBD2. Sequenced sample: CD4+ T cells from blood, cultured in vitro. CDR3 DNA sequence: TGTGCCAGCAGTTTCGCATCGACGGGGGGGTTTCCCAACAATGAGCAGTTCTTC. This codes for CASSFASTGGFPNNEQFF.